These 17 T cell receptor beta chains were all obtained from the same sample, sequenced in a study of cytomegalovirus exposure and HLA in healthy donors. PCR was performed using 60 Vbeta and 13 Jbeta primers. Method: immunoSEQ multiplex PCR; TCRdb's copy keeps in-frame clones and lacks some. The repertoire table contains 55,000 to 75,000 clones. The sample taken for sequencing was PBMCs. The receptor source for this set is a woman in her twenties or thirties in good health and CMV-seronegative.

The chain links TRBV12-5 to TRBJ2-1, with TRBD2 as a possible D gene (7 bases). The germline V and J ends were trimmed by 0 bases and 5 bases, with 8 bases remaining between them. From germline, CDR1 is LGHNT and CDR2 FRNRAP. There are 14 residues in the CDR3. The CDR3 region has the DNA TGTGCTAGTGGTTTGGTAGGGGGGGACAATGAGCAGTTCTTC. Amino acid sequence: CASGLVGGDNEQFF.

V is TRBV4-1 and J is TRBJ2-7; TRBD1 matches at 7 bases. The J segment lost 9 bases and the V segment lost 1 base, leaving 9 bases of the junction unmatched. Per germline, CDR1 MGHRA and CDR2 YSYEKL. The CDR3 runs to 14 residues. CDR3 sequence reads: CASSQAFRGSGQYF. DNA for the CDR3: TGCGCCAGCAGCCAAGCGTTCAGGGGGTCGGGGCAGTACTTC.

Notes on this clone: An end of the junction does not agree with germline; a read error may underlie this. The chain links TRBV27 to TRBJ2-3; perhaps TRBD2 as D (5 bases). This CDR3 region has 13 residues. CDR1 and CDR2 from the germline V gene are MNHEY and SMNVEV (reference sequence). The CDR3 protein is CASISLMGDKQYF. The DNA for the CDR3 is TGTGCCAGCATCTCCCTTATGGGAGATAAGCAGTATTTT.

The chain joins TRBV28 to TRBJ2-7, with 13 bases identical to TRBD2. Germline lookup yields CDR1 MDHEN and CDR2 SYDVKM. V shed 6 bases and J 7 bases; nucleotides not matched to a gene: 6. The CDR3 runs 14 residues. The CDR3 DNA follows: TGTGCCAGCAGACGACCGGGACTAGCGGGGGAGCAGTACTTC. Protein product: CASRRPGLAGEQYF. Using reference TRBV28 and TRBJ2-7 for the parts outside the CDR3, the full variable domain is DVKVTQSSRYLVKRTGEKVFLECVQDMDHENMFWYRQDPGLGLRLIYFSYDVKMKEKGDIPEGYSVSREKKERFSLILESASTNQTSMYLCASRRPGLAGEQYFGPGTRLTVT.

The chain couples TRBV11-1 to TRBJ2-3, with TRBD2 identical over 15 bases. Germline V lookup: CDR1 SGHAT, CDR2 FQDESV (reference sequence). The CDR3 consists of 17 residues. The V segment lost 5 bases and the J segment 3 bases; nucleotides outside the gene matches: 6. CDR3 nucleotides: TGTGCCAGCAGCACGGGACTAGCGGGGGGTCGAACAGATACGCAGTATTTT. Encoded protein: CASSTGLAGGRTDTQYF.

CDR3 nucleotide sequence: TGTGCCAGCAGTGGACAGGGGCGGAACACTGAAGCTTTCTTT. Translating gives CASSGQGRNTEAFF. The chain carries TRBV6-5 and TRBJ1-1; TRBD1 aligns across 9 bases. Germline loops: CDR1 MNHEY, CDR2 SVGAGI. The ends lost 5 bases at V and 1 base at J; junction bases unmatched: 2. The CDR3 contains 14 residues.

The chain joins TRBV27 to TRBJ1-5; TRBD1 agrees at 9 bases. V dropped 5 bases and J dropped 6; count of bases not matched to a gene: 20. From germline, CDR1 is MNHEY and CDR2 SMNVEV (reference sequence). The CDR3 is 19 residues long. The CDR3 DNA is TGTGCCAGCAGTCAGACCCCCGGGACAGGGAGGCTGTTCGGTCAGCCCCAGCATTTT. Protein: CASSQTPGTGRLFGQPQHF.

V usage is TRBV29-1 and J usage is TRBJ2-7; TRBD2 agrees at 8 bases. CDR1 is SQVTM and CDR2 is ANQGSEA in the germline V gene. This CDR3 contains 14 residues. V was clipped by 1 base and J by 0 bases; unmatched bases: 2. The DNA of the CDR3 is TGCAGCGTTGAAGGTGCGGGGGGCTCCTACGAGCAGTACTTC. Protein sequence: CSVEGAGGSYEQYF.

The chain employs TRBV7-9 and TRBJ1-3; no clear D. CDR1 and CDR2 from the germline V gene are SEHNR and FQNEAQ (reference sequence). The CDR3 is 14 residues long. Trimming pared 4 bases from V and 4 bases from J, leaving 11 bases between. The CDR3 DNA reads TGTGCCAGCAGCTCGCGGGTTTCGGGAAACACCATATATTTT. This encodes CASSSRVSGNTIYF. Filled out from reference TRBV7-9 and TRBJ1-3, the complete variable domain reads DTGVSQNPRHKITKRGQNVTFRCDPISEHNRLYWYRQTLGQGPEFLTYFQNEAQLEKSRLLSDRFSAERPKGSFSTLEIQRTEQGDSAMYLCASSSRVSGNTIYFGEGSWLTVV.

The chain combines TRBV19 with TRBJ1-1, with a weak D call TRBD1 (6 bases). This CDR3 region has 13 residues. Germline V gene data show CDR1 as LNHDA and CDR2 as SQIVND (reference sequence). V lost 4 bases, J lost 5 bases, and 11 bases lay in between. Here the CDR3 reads CASSKRDKTEAFF. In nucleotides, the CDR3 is TGTGCCAGTAGTAAAAGGGACAAGACTGAAGCTTTCTTT.

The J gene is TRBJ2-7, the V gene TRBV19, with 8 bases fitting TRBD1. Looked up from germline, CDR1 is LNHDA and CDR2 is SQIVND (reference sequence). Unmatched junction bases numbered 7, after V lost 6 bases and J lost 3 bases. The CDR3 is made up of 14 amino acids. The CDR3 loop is CASSQPGQVYEQYF. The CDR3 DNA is TGTGCCAGTAGCCAACCGGGACAGGTCTACGAGCAGTACTTC.

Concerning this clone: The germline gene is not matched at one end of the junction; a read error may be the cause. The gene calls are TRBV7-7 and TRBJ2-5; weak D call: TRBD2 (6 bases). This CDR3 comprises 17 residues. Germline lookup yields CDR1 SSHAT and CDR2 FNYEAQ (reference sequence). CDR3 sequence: CASSLGVSGAGRETQYF. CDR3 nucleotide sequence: TGTGCTAGCAGCTTAGGGGTTAGCGGAGCTGGTCGAGAGACCCAGTACTTC.

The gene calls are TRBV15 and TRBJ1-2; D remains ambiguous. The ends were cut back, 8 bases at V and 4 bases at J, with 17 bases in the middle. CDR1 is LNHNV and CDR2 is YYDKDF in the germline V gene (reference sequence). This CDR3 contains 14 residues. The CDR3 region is CATGHPGKPYGYTF. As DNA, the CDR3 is TGTGCCACCGGTCACCCGGGGAAGCCCTATGGCTACACCTTC.

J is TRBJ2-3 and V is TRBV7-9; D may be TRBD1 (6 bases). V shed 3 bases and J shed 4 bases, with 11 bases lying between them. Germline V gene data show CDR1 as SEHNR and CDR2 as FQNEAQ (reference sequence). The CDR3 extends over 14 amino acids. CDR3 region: CASSFLGGADTQYF. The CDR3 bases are TGTGCCAGCAGCTTTTTAGGGGGAGCAGATACGCAGTATTTT.

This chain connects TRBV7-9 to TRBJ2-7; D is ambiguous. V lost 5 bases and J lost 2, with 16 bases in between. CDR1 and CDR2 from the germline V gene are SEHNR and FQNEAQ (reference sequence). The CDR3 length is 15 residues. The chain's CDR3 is CASSGDLSYTYEQYF. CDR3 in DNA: TGTGCCAGCAGCGGAGACTTGTCCTATACCTACGAGCAGTACTTC.

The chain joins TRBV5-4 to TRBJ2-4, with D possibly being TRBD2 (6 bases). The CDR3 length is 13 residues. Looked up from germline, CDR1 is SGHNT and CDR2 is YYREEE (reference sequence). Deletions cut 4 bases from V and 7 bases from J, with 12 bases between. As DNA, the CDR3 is TGTGCCAGCAGCCCGGGACTCCGGAACATTCAGTACTTC. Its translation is CASSPGLRNIQYF. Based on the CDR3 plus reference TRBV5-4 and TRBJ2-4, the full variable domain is ETGVTQSPTHLIKTRGQQVTLRCSSQSGHNTVSWYQQALGQGPQFIFQYYREEENGRGNFPPRFSGLQFPNYSSELNVNALELDDSALYLCASSPGLRNIQYFGAGTRLSVL.

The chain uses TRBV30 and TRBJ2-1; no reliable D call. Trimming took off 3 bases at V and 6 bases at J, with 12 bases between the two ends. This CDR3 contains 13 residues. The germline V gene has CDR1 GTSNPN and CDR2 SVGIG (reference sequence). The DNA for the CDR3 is TGTGCCTGGAGACTCGGAGCGACCAATGAGCAGTTCTTC. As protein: CAWRLGATNEQFF.